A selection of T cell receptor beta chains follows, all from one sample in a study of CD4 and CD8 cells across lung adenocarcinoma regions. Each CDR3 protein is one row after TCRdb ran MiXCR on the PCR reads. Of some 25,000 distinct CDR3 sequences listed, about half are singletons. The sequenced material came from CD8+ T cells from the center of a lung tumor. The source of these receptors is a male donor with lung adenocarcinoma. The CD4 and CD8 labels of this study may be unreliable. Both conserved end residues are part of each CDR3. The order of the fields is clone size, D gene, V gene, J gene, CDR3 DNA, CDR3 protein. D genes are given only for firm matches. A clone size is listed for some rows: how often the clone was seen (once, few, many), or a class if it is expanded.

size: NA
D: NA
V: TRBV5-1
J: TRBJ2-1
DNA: TGCGCCAGCAGCCCTGCCCGTATCAATGAGCAGTTCTTC
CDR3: CASSPARINEQFF

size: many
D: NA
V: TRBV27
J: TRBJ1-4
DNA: TGTGCCAGCAAATTCGGAACGGGAAATGAAAAACTGTTTTTT
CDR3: CASKFGTGNEKLFF

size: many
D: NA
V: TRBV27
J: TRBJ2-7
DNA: TGTGCCAGCCCGAGGGGGAGGGTACTTTATCCCTACGAGCAGTACTTC
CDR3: CASPRGRVLYPYEQYF

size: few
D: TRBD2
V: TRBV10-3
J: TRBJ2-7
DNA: TGTGCCATCAGTGAGACGTCGGGGGGTTACTATAGGGAGCAGTACTTC
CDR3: CAISETSGGYYREQYF

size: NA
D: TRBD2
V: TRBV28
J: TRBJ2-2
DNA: TGTGCCAGCAGTGACCCGGGACTAGCTCTTTCCGGGGAGCTGTTTTTT
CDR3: CASSDPGLALSGELFF

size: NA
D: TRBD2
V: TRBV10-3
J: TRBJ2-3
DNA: TGTGCCATCAGACACAAACCTCTAGCGGGGGGGCCTGAAGATACGCAGTATTTT
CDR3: CAIRHKPLAGGPEDTQYF

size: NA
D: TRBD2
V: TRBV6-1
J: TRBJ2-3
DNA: TGTGCCAGCAGTGAGATTAGCGGGGGTCAAGATACGCAGTATTTT
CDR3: CASSEISGGQDTQYF

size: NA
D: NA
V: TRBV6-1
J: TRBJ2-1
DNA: TGTGCCAGCAGTCGTGCCCCGGGACCCACAGCCAATGAGCAGTTCTTC
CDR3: CASSRAPGPTANEQFF

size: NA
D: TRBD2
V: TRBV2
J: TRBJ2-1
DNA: TGTGCCAGCAGCAGTAGCGGGAGGGCGGGTGAGCAGTTCTTC
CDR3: CASSSSGRAGEQFF

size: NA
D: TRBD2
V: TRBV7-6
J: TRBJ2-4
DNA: TGTGCCAGCAGCGCAGCGGGGCTAGGGGCCGAAAACACGCAGTATTTC
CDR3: CASSAAGLGAENTQYF

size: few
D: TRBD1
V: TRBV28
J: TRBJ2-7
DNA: TGTGCCAGCTCCAGGGGGTTCTACGAGCAGTACTTC
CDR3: CASSRGFYEQYF

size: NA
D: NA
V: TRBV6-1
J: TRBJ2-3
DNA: TGTGCCAGCAGTCTAGAGGGCACAGATACGCAGTATTTT
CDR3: CASSLEGTDTQYF

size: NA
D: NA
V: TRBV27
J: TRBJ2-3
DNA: TGTGCCAGCAGTTATGCTACCCTTGCGCGGAGTACGCAGTATTTT
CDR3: CASSYATLARSTQYF

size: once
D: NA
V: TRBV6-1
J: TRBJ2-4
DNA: TGTGCGAGCAGCCCCTCGCGGCTCGGAGCCAAAAACACTCAGTACTTC
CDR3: CASSPSRLGAKNTQYF

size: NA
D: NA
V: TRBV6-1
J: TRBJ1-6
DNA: TGTGCCAGCAGTGCCCCGGGGGGGCGAGGTTCACCCCTCCACTTT
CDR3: CASSAPGGRGSPLHF

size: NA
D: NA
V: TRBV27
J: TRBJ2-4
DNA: TGTGCCAGCAGGGGGGGGCGGGGAGCCAAAAATACTCAGTACTTC
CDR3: CASRGGRGAKNTQYF

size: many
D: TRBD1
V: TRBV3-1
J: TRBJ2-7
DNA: TGTGCCAGCAGCCAAGATCTCTCAGGGGGTAAACGGGAGCAGTACTTC
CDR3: CASSQDLSGGKREQYF

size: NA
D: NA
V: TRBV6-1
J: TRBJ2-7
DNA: TGTGCTTTACTACGGACGGGTACCTACGAGCAGTACTTC
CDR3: CALLRTGTYEQYF

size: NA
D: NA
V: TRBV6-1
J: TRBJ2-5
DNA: TGTGCCAGCAGGGGACGGGGTGGAAGGGTCAATGAGCAGTACTTC
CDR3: CASRGRGGRVNEQYF

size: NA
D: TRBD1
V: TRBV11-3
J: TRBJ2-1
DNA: TGTGCCAGCAGCCCCTGGTGGGGACAGGTCCTTACAAGCTCCTACGAGCAGTTCTTC
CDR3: CASSPWWGQVLTSSYEQFF

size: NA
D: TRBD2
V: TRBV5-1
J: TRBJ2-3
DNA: TGCGCCAGCGTAACTAGCGGGAGTTCCACAGATACGCAGTATTTT
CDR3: CASVTSGSSTDTQYF

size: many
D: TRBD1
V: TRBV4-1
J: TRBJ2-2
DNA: TGCGCCAGCAGCCGCGAGGGGGCTGGCGGGGAGCTGTTTTTT
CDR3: CASSREGAGGELFF

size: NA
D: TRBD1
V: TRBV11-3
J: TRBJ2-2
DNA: TGTGCCAGCAGCTTAGAGACAGGGGGCACAACCGGGGAGCTGTTTTTT
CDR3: CASSLETGGTTGELFF

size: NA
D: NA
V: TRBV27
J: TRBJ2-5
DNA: TGTGCCAGCAGCCTGAGGGGGGGGCGAGCCAAAAAGACCCAGTACTTC
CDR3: CASSLRGGRAKKTQYF

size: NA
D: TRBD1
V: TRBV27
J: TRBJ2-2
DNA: TGTGCCAGCAGTTTAGTCAGGGGGCGCACCGGGGAGCTGTTTTTT
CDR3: CASSLVRGRTGELFF

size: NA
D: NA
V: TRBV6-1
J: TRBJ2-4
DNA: TGCGCCAGCAGTGAGCCGGGAGCCAAAGACACGCAGTACTTC
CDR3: CASSEPGAKDTQYF

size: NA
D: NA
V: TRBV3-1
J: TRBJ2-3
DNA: TGTGCCAGCAGCCTCTCCCTGGGCCACATGGATACGCAGTATTTC
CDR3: CASSLSLGHMDTQYF

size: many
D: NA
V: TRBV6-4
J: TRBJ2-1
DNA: TGTGCCAGCAGTGAGCAGCCCGGAGGCCACAATGAGCAGTTCTTC
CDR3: CASSEQPGGHNEQFF

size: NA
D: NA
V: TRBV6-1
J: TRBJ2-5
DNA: TGTGCCAGGGCCCCCGGGCTGTGGGGGCTAGAGACGCAGTATTTC
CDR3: CARAPGLWGLETQYF

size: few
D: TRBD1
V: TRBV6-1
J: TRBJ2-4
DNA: TGTGCCAGCAGTGAAGCGGGGACAGGAGCCGGGAATACGCAGTACTTC
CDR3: CASSEAGTGAGNTQYF

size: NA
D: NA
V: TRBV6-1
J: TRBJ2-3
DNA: TGTGCCAGCAGTGAAACAGGGAGGACCGGGGAGCAGTATTTT
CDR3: CASSETGRTGEQYF

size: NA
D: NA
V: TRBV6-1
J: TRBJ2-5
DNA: TGTGCTTGCAGGGGCCACCGGGACCGGGACCAAGACATCCAGTACTTC
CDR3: CACRGHRDRDQDIQYF

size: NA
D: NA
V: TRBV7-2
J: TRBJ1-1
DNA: TGTGCCAGCAGGGACGATCTGAACACTGAAGCTTTCTTT
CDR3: CASRDDLNTEAFF

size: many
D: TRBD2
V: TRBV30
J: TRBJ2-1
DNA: TGTGCCTGGCCGAGACAGCGGGAGCATGAGCAGTTCTTC
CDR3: CAWPRQREHEQFF

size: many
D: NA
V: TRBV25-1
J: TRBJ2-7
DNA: TGTGCCAGCAGTGAATCGTCGGCCGGTTCCTACGAGCAGTACTTC
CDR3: CASSESSAGSYEQYF

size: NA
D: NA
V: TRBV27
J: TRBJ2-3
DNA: TGTGCCAGGTGTTCCCTAGATACGCAGTACTTT
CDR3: CARCSLDTQYF

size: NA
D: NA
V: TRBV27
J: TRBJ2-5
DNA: TGTGCGGGCAGTCCGCTAGGGGACACAGAGACGCAGTACTTC
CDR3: CAGSPLGDTETQYF

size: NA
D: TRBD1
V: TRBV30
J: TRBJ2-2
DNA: TGTGCCTGGAGCACGGCGGGACAGGACACCGGGGAGCTGTTTTTT
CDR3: CAWSTAGQDTGELFF

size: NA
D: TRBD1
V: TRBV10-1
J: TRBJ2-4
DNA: TGCGGCAGCAGGGGGCTGTATGCCAAAAACATGCAGTACTTC
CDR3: CGSRGLYAKNMQYF

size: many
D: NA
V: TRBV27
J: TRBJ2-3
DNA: TGTGCCAGCGGTCCTCCAGATACGCAGTATTTT
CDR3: CASGPPDTQYF

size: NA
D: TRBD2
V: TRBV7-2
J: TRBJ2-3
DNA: TGTGCCAGCAGCTCCAGCGGGGCCACAGATACGCAGTATTTT
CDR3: CASSSSGATDTQYF

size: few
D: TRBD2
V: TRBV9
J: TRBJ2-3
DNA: TGTGCCAGCAGCGGACTAGCGGGACCAGATACGCAGTATTTT
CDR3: CASSGLAGPDTQYF

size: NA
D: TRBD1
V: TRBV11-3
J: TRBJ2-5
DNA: TGTGCCAGCAGCCCTGGGACAGACGGGCGGGAGACCCAGTACTTC
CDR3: CASSPGTDGRETQYF

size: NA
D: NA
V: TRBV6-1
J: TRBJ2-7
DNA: TGTGCCAGCAGTGCTACAGGGACCTACGAGCAGTACTTC
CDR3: CASSATGTYEQYF

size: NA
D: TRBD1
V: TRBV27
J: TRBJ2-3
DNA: TGTGCGGGGATTGGGGTAGGGGGCCCAGATACGCAGTATTTC
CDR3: CAGIGVGGPDTQYF

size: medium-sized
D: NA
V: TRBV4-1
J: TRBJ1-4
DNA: TGCGCCAGCAGCCTTACCGGGACATCGGATGAAAAACTGTTTTTT
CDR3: CASSLTGTSDEKLFF

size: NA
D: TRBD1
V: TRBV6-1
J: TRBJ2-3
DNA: TGTGCCAGCAGTGAAGCCGGGACAGGGGCTGAGGACATGCAGTATTTT
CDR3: CASSEAGTGAEDMQYF

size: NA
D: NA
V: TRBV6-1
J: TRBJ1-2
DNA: NA
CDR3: CASSEIVGQGNGYIF